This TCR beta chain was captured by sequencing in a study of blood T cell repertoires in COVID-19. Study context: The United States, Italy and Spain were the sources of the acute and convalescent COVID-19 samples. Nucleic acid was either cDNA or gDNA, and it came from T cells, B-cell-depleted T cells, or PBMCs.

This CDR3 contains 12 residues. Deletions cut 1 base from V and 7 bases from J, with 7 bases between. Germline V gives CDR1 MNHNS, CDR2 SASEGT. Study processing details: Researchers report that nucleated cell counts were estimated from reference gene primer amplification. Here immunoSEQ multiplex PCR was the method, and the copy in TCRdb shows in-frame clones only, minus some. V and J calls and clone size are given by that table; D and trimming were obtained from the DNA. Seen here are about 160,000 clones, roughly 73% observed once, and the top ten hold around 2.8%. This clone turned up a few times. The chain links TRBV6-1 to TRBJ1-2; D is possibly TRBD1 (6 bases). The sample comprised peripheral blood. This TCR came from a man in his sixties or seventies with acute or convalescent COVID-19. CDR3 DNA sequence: TGTGCCAGCAGTGAAGGGGACACTGGCTACACCTTC. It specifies CASSEGDTGYTF.